This T cell receptor beta chain was recorded in a study of blood T cell repertoires in COVID-19. The wider study: Samples came from the United States, Italy and Spain, spanning acute and convalescent COVID-19. In each case, the material was cDNA or gDNA derived from T cells, B-cell-depleted T cells, or PBMCs.

V lost 3 bases, J lost 6 bases, and 6 bases stayed unmatched. Germline-derived CDR1 and CDR2 are MNHNS and SASEGT. This CDR3 comprises 14 residues. Original processing methods: For nucleated cells, counts were estimated from reference gene primer amplification. TCRdb's copy holds only in-frame clones and misses some; the assay was immunoSEQ multiplex PCR. V and J calls and clone size follow that table, whereas D and trimming were derived from the DNA. The sample holds about 170,000 clones, approximately 84% seen once. Seattle patients were enrolled during active infection and followed longitudinally. The chain joins TRBV6-1 to TRBJ2-7, with 9 bases that match TRBD1. The sequenced material came from peripheral blood. This sequence originates from a woman of 80 years or more with COVID-19, enrolled during active disease. In DNA form, the CDR3 reads TGTGCCAGCAGTGACACTTGGACAGGGGCCGAGCAGTACTTC. Translated, it gives CASSDTWTGAEQYF.